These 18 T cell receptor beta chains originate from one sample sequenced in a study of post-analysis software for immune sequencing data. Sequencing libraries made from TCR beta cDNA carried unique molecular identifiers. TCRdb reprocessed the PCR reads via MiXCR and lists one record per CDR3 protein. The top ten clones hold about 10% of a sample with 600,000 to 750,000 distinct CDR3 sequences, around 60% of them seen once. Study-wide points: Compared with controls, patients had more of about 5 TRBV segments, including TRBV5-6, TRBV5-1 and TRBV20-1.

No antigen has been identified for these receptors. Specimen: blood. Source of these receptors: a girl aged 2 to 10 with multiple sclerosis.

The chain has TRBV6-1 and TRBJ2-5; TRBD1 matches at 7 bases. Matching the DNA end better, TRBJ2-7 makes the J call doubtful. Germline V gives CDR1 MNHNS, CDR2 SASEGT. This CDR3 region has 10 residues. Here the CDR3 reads CASTGGEQYF. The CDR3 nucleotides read TGTGCCAGCACAGGGGGCGAGCAGTACTTC.

This CDR3 is CASGLQGGEKLFF. The CDR3 nucleotides read TGCGCCAGCGGACTGCAGGGTGGTGAAAAACTGTTTTTT. J is TRBJ1-4 and V is TRBV4-3; maybe TRBD1 (5 bases). V was pared by 8 bases and J by 7 bases, with 14 bases between. The CDR3 covers 13 residues. In germline, CDR1 is LGHNA, CDR2 YSLEER.

The chain's CDR3 is CASRIPGGVQPQHF. The DNA for the CDR3 is TGTGCCAGTAGAATCCCAGGGGGGGTTCAGCCCCAGCATTTT. V is TRBV19 and J is TRBJ1-5; 7 bases line up with TRBD1. V was clipped by 6 bases and J by 6 bases; unmatched bases: 8. CDR1 and CDR2 (germline): LNHDA, SQIVND (reference sequence). The CDR3 runs to 14 residues. Full variable domain (outside the CDR3, taken from reference TRBV19 and TRBJ1-5): DGGITQSPKYLFRKEGQNVTLSCEQNLNHDAMYWYRQDPGQGLRLIYYSQIVNDFQKGDIAEGYSVSREKKESFPLTVTSAQKNPTAFYLCASRIPGGVQPQHFGDGTRLSIL.

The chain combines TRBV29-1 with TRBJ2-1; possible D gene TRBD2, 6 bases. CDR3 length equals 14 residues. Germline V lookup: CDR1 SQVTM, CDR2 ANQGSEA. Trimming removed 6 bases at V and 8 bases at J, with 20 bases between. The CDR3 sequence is CSVLRDSSQHEQFF. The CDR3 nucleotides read TGCAGCGTCCTTCGGGACTCCTCCCAGCATGAGCAGTTCTTC.

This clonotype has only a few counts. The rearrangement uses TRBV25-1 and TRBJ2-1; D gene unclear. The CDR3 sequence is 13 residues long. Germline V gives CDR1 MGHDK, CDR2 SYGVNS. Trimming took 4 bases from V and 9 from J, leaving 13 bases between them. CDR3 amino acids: CASSGYRSGEQFF. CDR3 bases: TGTGCCAGCAGTGGCTACAGATCGGGTGAGCAGTTCTTC.

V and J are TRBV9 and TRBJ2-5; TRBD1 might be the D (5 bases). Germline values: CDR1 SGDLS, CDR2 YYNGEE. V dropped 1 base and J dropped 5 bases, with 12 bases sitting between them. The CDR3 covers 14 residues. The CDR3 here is CASSVMGLIETQYF. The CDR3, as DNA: TGTGCCAGCAGCGTAATGGGGCTTATCGAGACCCAGTACTTC.

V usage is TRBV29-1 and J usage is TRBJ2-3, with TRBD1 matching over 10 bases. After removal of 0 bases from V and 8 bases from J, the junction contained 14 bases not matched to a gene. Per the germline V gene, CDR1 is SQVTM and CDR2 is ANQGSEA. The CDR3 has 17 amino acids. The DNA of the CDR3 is TGCAGCGTTGAAGACCCCCTGCCGGGACAGGGGAAGGGTACGCAGTATTTT. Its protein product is CSVEDPLPGQGKGTQYF.

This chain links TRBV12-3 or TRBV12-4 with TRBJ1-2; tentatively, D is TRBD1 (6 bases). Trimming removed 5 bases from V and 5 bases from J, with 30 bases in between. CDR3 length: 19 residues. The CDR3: CASSLELGGSGTPGYGYTF. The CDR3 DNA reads TGTGCCAGCAGTCTCGAACTCGGGGGCTCCGGGACCCCTGGATATGGCTACACCTTC.

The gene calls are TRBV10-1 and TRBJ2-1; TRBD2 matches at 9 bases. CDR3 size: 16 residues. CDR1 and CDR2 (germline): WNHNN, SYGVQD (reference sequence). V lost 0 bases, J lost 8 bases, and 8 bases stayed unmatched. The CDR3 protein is CASSESRGLAGDEQFF. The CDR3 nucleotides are TGCGCCAGCAGTGAGTCCAGGGGGTTAGCGGGAGATGAGCAGTTCTTC.

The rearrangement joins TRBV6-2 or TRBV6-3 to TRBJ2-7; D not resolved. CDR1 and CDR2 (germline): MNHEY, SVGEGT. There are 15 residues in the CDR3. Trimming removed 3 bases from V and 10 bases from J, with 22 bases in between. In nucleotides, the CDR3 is TGTGCCAGCAGTTATAACGACGCCGTCCGAGAGGCCCAGTACTTC. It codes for CASSYNDAVREAQYF.

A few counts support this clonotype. CDR3 sequence reads: CASSYRGQRGPQETQYF. As DNA, the CDR3 is TGTGCCAGCAGTTATAGGGGCCAGCGGGGGCCTCAAGAGACCCAGTACTTC. The J gene is TRBJ2-5, the V gene TRBV6-8, with TRBD2 identical over 8 bases. The V gene's germline CDR1 is MNHGY and CDR2 SAAAGT. Losses at the gene ends were 3 bases for V and 2 bases for J; bases not matched to a gene: 11. The CDR3 runs to 17 residues.

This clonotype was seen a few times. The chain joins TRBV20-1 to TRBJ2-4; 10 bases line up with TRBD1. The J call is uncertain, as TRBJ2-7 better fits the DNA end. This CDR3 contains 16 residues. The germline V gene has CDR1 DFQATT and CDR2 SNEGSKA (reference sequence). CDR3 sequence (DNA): TGCAGTGCTAGGGCCGCCGACAGGGGGCAATCCTACGAGCAGTACTTC. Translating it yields CSARAADRGQSYEQYF.

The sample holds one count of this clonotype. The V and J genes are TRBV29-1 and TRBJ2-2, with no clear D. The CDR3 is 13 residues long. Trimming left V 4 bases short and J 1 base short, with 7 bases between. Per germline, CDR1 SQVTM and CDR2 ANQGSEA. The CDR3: CSVGLGNTGELFF. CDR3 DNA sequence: TGCAGCGTTGGGTTGGGGAACACCGGGGAGCTGTTTTTT.

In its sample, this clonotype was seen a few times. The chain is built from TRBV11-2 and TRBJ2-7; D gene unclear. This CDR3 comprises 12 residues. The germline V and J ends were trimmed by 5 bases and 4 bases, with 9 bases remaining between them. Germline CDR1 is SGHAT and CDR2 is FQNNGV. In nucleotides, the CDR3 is TGTGCCAGCAGCGTGACGACTTACGAGCAGTACTTC. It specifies CASSVTTYEQYF.

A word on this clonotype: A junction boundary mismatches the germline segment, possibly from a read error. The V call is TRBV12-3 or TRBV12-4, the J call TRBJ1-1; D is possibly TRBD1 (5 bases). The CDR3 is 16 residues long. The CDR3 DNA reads TGTGCCAGCAGTTTGGGGCCAGGGCAAAGCGGCACTGAGGCTTTCTTT. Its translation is CASSLGPGQSGTEAFF.

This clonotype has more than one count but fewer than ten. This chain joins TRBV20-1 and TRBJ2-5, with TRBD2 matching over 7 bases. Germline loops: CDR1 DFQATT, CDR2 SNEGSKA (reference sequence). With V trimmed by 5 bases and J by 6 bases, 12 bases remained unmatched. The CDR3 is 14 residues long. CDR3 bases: TGCAGTGCTGGGGGGGTCGTCGGCAGACAGACCCAGTACTTC. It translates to CSAGGVVGRQTQYF.

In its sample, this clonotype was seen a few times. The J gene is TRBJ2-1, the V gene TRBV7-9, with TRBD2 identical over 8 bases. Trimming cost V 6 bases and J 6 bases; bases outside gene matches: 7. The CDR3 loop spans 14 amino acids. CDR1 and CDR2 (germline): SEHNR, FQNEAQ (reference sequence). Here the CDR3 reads CASSYEGTSNEQFF. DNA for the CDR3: TGTGCCAGCAGTTACGAAGGGACTAGCAATGAGCAGTTCTTC.

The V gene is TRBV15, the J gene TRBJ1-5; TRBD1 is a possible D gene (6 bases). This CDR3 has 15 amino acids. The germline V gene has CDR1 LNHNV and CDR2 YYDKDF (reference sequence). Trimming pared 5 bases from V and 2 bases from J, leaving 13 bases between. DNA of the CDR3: TGTGCCACCAGCTCACGACAGGTGGGCAATCAGCCCCAGCATTTT. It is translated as CATSSRQVGNQPQHF.